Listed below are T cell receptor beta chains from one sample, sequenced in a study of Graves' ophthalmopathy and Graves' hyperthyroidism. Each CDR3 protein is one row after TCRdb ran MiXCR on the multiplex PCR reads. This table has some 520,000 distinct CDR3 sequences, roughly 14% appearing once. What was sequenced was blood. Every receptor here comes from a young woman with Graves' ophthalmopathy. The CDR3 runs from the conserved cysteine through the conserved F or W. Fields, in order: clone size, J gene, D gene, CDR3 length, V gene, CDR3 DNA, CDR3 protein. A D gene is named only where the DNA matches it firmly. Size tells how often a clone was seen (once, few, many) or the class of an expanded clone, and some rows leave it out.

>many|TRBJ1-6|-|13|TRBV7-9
TGTGCCAGCAGCTTGGAGGGTGGATCACCCCTCCACTTT
CASSLEGGSPLHF
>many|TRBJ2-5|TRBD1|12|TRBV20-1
TGCAGTGCCTGGGACAGACAAGAGACCCAGTACTTC
CSAWDRQETQYF
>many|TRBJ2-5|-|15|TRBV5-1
TGCGCCAGCAGCTTGGCCGGGGGAGAGCAAGAGACCCAGTACTTC
CASSLAGGEQETQYF
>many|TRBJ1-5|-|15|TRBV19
TGTGCCAGTAGCGGAGGGGGTGTTAGCAATCAGCCCCAGCATTTT
CASSGGGVSNQPQHF
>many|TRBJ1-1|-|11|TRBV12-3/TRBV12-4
TGTGCCAGCACCTGGGAGCATGAAGCTTTCTTT
CASTWEHEAFF
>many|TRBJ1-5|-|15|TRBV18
TGTGCCAGCTCACCTCTAGGGGCGCGGGGTCAGCCCCAGCATTTT
CASSPLGARGQPQHF
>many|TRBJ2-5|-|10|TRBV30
TGTGCCTGGAGCCTAGAGACTCAGTACTTC
CAWSLETQYF
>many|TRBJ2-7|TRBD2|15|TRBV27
TGTGCCAGCAGTTTATGGGGACTAGCGACCTACGAGCAGTACTTC
CASSLWGLATYEQYF
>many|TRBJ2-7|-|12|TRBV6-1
TGTGCCAGCAGTCCAGACGATTACGAGCAGTACTTC
CASSPDDYEQYF
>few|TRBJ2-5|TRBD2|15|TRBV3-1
TGTGCCAGCGACCAAGGCCTAGCGGGAGACGAGACCCAGTACTTC
CASDQGLAGDETQYF
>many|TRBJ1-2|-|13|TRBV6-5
TGTGCCAGCAGTATACAAGCTAACTATGGCTACACCTTC
CASSIQANYGYTF
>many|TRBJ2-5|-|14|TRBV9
TGTGCCAGCAGCGTAGATCCGTACCAAGAGACCCAGTACTTC
CASSVDPYQETQYF
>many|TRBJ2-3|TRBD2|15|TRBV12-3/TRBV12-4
TGTGCCAGCACCAACACGGGAGGGAGCACAGATACGCAGTATTTT
CASTNTGGSTDTQYF
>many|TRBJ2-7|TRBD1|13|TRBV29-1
TGCAGCGCCGGGACAGGGGGCGGATACGAGCAGTACTTC
CSAGTGGGYEQYF
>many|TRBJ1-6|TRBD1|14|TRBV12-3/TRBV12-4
TGTGCCAGCAGTTTGAAGGGACAGAATTCACCCCTCCACTTT
CASSLKGQNSPLHF
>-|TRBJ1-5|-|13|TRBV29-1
TGCAGCGTCCCTGGGGACAGCAATCAGCCCCAGCATTTT
CSVPGDSNQPQHF
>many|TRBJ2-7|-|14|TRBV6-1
TGTGCCAGCAGTGCGAGATTTCCGGGCTACGAGCAGTACTTC
CASSARFPGYEQYF
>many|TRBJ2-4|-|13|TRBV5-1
TGCGCCAGCAGTCCGGACGTAGCAAGCATTCAGTACTTC
CASSPDVASIQYF
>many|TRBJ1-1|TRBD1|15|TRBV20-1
TGCAGTGCTAGAGATCCCCTACAGGGGACGGTTGAAGCTTTCTTT
CSARDPLQGTVEAFF
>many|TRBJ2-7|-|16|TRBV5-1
TGCGCCAGCAGCCCCCAGAAAGGAGCTGGAGGTTACGAGCAGTACTTC
CASSPQKGAGGYEQYF
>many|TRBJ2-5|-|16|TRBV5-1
TGCGCCAGCAGCCGCCGGGACAACAAGGGGGAAGAGACCCAGTACTTC
CASSRRDNKGEETQYF
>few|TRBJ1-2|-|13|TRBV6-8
TGTGCCAGTAGTGATAGAGTAAACTATGGCTACACCTTC
CASSDRVNYGYTF
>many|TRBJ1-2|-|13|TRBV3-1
TGTGCCAGCAGCCAAGTGGGAGTGTCGGACTACACCTTC
CASSQVGVSDYTF
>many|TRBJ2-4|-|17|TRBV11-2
TGTGCCAGCAGCTTAGGGAGTCTAAACCTAGCCAAAAACATTCAGTACTTC
CASSLGSLNLAKNIQYF
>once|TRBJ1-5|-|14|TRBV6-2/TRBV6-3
TGTGCCAGCAGTCTTGTACGAAGCTATCAGCCCCAGCATTTT
CASSLVRSYQPQHF
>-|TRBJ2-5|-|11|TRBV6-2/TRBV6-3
TGTGCCAGCATTTACGGATGCAGGGAGAACTTC
CASIYGCRENF
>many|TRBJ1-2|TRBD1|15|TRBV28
TGTGCCAGCAGAAGAGACAGGGGGTCAGGGTATGGCTACACCTTC
CASRRDRGSGYGYTF
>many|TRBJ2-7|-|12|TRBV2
TGTGCCAGCAGGTTTCAAAACTACGAGCAGTACTTC
CASRFQNYEQYF
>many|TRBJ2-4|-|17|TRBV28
TGTGCCAGCAGTCCCCTAGGTGCCAGGGTGTCCAAAAACATTCAGTACTTC
CASSPLGARVSKNIQYF
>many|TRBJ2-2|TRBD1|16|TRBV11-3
TGTGCCAGCAGCTCCTCGCGACAGGGCGGGACCGGGGAGCTGTTTTTT
CASSSSRQGGTGELFF
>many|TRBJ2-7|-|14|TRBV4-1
TGCGCCAGCAGCCAAGAAACCGGACGCGCCGAGCAGTACTTC
CASSQETGRAEQYF